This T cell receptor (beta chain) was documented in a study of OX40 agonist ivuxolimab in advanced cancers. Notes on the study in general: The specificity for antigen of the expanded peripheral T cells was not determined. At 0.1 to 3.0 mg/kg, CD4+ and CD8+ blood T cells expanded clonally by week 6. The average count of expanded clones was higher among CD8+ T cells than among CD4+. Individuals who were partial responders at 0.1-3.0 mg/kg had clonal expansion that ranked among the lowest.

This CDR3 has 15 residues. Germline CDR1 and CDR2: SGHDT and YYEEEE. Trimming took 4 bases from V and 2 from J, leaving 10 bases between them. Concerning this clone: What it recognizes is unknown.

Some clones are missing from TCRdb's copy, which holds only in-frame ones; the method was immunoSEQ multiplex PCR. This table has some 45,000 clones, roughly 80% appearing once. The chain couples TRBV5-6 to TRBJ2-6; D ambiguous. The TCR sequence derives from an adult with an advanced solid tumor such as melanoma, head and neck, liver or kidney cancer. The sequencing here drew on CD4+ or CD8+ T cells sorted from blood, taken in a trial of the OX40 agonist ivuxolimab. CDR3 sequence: CASSIRYPGANVLTF. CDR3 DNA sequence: TGTGCCAGCAGCATAAGGTATCCTGGGGCCAACGTCCTGACTTTC.